The table lists the clone carrying this T cell receptor (beta chain) with a few counts. Antigen unknown. A clone one base away is much larger, so this may be a read error. Because the CDR3 is missing its conserved closing phenylalanine or tryptophan, this is likely a read error. This entry belongs to a study of tumor and adjacent non-tumor tissue in lung cancer. The library came from three nested PCR rounds adapted from ARM-PCR protocols. TCRdb fed the multiplex PCR reads into MiXCR, producing one record per CDR3 protein. The profile shows 65,000 to 75,000 distinct CDR3 sequences, around four fifths of them singletons. Germline lookup yields CDR1 MDHEN and CDR2 SYDVKM. There are 13 residues in the CDR3. Germline trimming cut 6 bases from V and 1 base from J; bases unmatched to any gene: 0. This sample's RNA came from whole unsorted tissue. Overall study findings and caveats: Patients with more diverse tumor TCRs had worse survival.

This receptor was identified in a man aged 55 to 70 with non-small cell lung cancer. The sample consisted of lung tumor tissue. This chain connects TRBV28 to TRBJ2-3; 8 positions agree with TRBD2. The CDR3 region is CASRTSGTDTQYL. In DNA form, the CDR3 reads TGTGCCAGCAGGACTAGCGGCACAGATACGCAGTATTTG.